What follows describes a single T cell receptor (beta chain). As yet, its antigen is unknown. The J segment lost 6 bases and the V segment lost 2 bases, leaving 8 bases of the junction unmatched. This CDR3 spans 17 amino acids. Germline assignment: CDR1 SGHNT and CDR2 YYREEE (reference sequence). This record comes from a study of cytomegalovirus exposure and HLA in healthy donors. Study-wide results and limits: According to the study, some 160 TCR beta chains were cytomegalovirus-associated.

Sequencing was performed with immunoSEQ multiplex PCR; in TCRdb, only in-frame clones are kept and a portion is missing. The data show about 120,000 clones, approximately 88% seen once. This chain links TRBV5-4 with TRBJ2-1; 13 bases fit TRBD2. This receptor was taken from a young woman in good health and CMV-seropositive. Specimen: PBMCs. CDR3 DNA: TGTGCCAGCAGCTTACTGGGACTAGCGGGACCGCTCAATGAGCAGTTCTTC. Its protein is CASSLLGLAGPLNEQFF. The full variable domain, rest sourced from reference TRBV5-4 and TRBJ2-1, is ETGVTQSPTHLIKTRGQQVTLRCSSQSGHNTVSWYQQALGQGPQFIFQYYREEENGRGNFPPRFSGLQFPNYSSELNVNALELDDSALYLCASSLLGLAGPLNEQFFGPGTRLTVL.